Below are 11 T cell receptor beta chains sequenced from a single sample in a study of PD-L1 blockade in urothelial cancer. Time point reported: pretreatment peripheral blood. The protocol was immunoSEQ multiplex PCR, while the TCRdb copy is restricted to in-frame clones and leaves out a portion. The table shows fewer than 60,000 clones, with 84% occurring only once. This specimen consisted of PBMCs, obtained around atezolizumab (anti-PD-L1) treatment. These receptors were obtained from a man between 50 and 59 years old with urothelial cancer.

The chain couples TRBV19 to TRBJ2-7, with D perhaps matching TRBD1 (5 bases). The CDR3 is 13 residues long. Germline values: CDR1 LNHDA, CDR2 SQIVND (reference sequence). V was trimmed by 5 bases and J by 5 bases, leaving 13 bases between them. CDR3 region: CASSGVRGHEQYF. DNA for the CDR3: TGTGCCAGTAGTGGAGTTAGGGGCCACGAGCAGTACTTC.

The CDR3 region is CASSTNRGAGSGNTIYF. CDR3 in DNA: TGTGCCAGCAGTACTAACAGGGGAGCCGGATCTGGAAACACCATATATTTT. The genes are TRBV27 and TRBJ1-3, with TRBD1 identical over 7 bases. J was trimmed by 1 base and V by 5 bases; bases with no gene match: 11. CDR3 length: 17 amino acids. The germline CDR1 and CDR2 sequences are MNHEY and SMNVEV (reference sequence).

The chain carries TRBV19 and TRBJ1-1; maybe TRBD1 (5 bases). The CDR3 length is 15 residues. V was clipped by 4 bases and J by 2 bases, with 14 bases between them. Germline lookup yields CDR1 LNHDA and CDR2 SQIVND (reference sequence). The CDR3 protein is CASSTGRGFNTEAFF. The CDR3 DNA follows: TGTGCCAGTAGTACTGGACGGGGGTTCAACACTGAAGCTTTCTTT.

This chain joins TRBV19 and TRBJ2-5, with D hard to call. The CDR3 totals 14 residues. Germline CDR1 is LNHDA and CDR2 is SQIVND (reference sequence). The V and J ends lost 1 base and 2 bases respectively, with 8 bases between them. CDR3 in amino acids: CASSIGHSQETQYF. CDR3 coding DNA: TGTGCCAGTAGTATAGGTCACAGTCAAGAGACCCAGTACTTC.

This chain connects TRBV27 to TRBJ2-1; TRBD1 agrees at 10 bases. CDR1 MNHEY and CDR2 SMNVEV come from the germline V gene (reference sequence). This CDR3 comprises 14 residues. V lost 6 bases, J lost 5 bases, and 4 bases stayed unmatched. CDR3: CASSRDRGHNEQFF. The CDR3 DNA is TGTGCCAGCAGCAGGGACAGGGGCCACAATGAGCAGTTCTTC.

J is TRBJ2-1 and V is TRBV27, with 7 bases fitting TRBD1. Trimming at V came to 7 bases and at J to 4 bases, leaving 10 bases not matched to a gene. Germline CDR1 MNHEY, CDR2 SMNVEV (reference sequence). The CDR3 is made up of 15 amino acids. The CDR3 region has the DNA TGTGCCAGCACCCTGGGGGCAGGGGGTTACAATGAGCAGTTCTTC. It yields the protein CASTLGAGGYNEQFF.

This clone has more than one count but fewer than ten. The rearrangement uses TRBV11-3 and TRBJ2-1, with 7 nucleotides matching TRBD2. Germline CDR1 reads SGHNT; CDR2 reads YENEEA. The V and J ends lost 4 bases and 13 bases, in that order; junction bases with no gene match: 7. There are 12 residues in the CDR3. As DNA, the CDR3 is TGTGCCAGCAGCTCGGTACGGGGGGAACAGTTCTTC. Protein product: CASSSVRGEQFF.

The V call is TRBV2, the J call TRBJ2-3, with TRBD2 matching over 12 bases. With 5 bases clipped from V and 2 bases from J, the junction kept 8 bases outside the gene matches. CDR1 is SNHLY, CDR2 FYNNEI, per germline. The CDR3 has 17 residues. The CDR3 sequence: CASSTSGRWGVTDTQYF. In DNA form, the CDR3 reads TGTGCCAGCAGTACTAGCGGGAGGTGGGGGGTCACAGATACGCAGTATTTT.

The chain recombines TRBV12-5 with TRBJ1-5, with D tentatively TRBD1 (6 bases). This CDR3 contains 19 residues. V lost 0 bases, J lost 1 base, and 19 bases lay in between. Germline values: CDR1 LGHNT, CDR2 FRNRAP. The CDR3 DNA reads as TGTGCTAGTGGTTTGGTATCAATAGCGGGGGCGATGAGCAATCAGCCCCAGCATTTT. Translated, it gives CASGLVSIAGAMSNQPQHF.

The CDR3 bases are TGTGCCACCTCACGGCCAGGGCGGTATGAGCAGTTCTTC. Residues: CATSRPGRYEQFF. This chain joins TRBV15 and TRBJ2-1, with a weak D call TRBD1 (5 bases). Germline CDR1 reads LNHNV; CDR2 reads YYDKDF (reference sequence). Trimming shortened V by 8 bases and J by 8 bases, and 16 bases separated the two germline ends. The CDR3 runs 13 residues.

This clone has only one observation. The chain recombines TRBV19 with TRBJ2-7; TRBD2 aligns across 7 bases. With 3 bases clipped from V and 5 bases from J, the junction kept 10 bases outside the gene matches. Germline values: CDR1 LNHDA, CDR2 SQIVND (reference sequence). The CDR3 runs 15 residues. This CDR3 reads CASSIAGESRDEQYF. The CDR3, as DNA: TGTGCCAGTAGTATCGCGGGAGAAAGTCGCGACGAGCAGTACTTC.